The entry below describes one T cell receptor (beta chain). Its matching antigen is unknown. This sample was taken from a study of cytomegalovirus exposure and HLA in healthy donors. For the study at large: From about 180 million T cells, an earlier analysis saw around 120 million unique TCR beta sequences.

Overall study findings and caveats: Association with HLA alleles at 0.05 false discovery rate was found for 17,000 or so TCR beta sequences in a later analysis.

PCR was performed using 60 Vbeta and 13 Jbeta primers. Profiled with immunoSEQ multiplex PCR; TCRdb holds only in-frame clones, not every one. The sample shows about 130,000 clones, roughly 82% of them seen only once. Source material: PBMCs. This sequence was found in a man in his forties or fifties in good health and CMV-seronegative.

CDR3 nucleotides: TGCGCCAGCAGCTCCAAACGACAGGCAACTGGTTACACGAATCAGCCCCAGCATTTT. Its translation: CASSSKRQATGYTNQPQHF. The chain links TRBV5-1 to TRBJ1-5, with TRBD1 as a possible D gene (6 bases). The CDR3 has 19 amino acids. Between the trimmed V and J ends, which lost 3 bases and 4 bases, there was a span of 26 bases. The germline V gene has CDR1 SGHRS and CDR2 YFSETQ.